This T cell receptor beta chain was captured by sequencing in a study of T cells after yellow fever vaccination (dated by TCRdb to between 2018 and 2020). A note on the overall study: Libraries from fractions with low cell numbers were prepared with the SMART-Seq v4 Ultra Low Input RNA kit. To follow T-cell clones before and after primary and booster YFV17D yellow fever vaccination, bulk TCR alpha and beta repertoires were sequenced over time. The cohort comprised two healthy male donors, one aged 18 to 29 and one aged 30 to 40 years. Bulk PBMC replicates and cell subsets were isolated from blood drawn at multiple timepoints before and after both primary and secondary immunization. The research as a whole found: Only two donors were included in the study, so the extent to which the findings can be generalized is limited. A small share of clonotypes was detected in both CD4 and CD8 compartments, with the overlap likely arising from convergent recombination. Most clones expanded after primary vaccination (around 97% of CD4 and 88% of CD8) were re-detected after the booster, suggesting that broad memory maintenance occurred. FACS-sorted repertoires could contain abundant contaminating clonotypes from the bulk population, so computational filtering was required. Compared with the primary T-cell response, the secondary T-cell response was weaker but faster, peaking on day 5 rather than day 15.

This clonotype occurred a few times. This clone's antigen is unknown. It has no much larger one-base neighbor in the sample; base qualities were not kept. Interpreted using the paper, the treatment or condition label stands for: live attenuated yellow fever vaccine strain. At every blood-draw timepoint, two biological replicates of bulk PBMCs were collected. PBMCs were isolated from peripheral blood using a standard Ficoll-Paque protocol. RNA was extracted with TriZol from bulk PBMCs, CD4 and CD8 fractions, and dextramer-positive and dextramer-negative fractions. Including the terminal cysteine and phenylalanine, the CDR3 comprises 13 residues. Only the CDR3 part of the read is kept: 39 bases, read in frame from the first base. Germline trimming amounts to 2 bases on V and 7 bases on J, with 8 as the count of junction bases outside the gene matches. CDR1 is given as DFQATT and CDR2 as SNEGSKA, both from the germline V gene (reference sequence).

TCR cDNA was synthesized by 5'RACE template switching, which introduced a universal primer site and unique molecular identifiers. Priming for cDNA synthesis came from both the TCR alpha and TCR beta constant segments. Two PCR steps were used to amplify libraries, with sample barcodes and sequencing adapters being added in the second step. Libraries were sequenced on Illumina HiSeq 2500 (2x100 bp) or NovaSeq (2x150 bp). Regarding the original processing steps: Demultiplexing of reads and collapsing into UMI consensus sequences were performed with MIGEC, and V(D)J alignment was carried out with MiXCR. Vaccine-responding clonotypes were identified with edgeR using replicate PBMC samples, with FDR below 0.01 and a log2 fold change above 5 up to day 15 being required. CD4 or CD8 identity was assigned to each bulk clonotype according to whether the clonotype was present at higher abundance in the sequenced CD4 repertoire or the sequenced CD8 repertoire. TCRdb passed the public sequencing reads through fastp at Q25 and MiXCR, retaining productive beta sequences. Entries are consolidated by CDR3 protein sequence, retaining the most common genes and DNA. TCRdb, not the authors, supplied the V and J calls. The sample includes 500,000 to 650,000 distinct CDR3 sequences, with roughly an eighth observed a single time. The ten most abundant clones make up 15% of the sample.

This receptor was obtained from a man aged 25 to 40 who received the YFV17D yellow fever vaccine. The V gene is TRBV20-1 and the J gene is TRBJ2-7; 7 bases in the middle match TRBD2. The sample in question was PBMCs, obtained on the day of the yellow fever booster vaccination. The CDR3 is CSARRDYVSEQYF. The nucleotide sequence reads TGCAGTGCTAGACGGGACTACGTCTCTGAGCAGTACTTC.